A few counts support the clone carrying this TCR beta chain. The target antigen is unknown. These data belong to a study of response to subunit inactivated influenza vaccine. Study observations and caveats: Authors suggested each seasonal flu vaccination may recruit only limited numbers of new T cells.

TCRdb re-derived calls from the RT-PCR reads in MiXCR, one entry per CDR3 protein. The sample carries hundreds of thousands of distinct CDR3 sequences, about a fifth recorded once. The starting material was PBMCs from blood, obtained roughly 5 days after vaccination. The receptor comes from a man aged 45-60 years who received an inactivated influenza vaccine.

The CDR3 DNA reads TGTGCCAGCAGCTACACCCTCGGGGGGCTCACAGATACGCAGTATTTT. This encodes CASSYTLGGLTDTQYF. The chain combines TRBV11-2 with TRBJ2-3, with D perhaps TRBD2 (7 bases). Trimming shortened V by 4 bases and J by 2 bases, and 16 bases separated the two germline ends. The CDR3 is made up of 16 amino acids. CDR1 SGHAT and CDR2 FQNNGV come from the germline V gene. The entire variable domain, with the rest obtained from reference TRBV11-2 and TRBJ2-3, is as follows: EAGVAQSPRYKIIEKRQSVAFWCNPISGHATLYWYQQILGQGPKLLIQFQNNGVVDDSQLPKDRFSAERLKGVDSTLKIQPAKLEDSAVYLCASSYTLGGLTDTQYFGPGTRLTVL.